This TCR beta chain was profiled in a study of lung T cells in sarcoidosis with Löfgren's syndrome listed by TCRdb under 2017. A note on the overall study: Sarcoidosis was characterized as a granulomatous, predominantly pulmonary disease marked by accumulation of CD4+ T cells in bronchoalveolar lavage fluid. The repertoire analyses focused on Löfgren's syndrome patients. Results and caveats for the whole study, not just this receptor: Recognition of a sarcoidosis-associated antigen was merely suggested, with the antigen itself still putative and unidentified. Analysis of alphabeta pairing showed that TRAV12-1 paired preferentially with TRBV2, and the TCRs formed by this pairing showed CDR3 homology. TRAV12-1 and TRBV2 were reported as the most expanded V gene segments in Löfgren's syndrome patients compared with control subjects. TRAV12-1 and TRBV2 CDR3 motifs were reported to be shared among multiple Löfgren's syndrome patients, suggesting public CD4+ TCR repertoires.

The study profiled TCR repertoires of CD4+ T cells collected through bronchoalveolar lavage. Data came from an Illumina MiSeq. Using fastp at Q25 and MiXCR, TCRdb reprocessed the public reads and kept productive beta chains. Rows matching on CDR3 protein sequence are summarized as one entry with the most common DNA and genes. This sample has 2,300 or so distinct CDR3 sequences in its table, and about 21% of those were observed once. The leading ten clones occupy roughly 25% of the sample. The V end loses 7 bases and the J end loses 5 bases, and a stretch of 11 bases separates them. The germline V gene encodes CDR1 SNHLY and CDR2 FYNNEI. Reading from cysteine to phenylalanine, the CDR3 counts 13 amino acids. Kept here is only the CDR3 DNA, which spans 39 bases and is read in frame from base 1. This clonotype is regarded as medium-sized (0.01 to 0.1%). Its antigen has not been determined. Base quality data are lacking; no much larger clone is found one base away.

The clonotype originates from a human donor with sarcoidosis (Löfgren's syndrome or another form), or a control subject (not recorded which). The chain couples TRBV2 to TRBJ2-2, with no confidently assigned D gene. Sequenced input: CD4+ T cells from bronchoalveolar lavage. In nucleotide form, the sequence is TGTGCCAGCAAAGGAGAGGATACCGGGGAGCTGTTTTTT. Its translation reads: CASKGEDTGELFF.